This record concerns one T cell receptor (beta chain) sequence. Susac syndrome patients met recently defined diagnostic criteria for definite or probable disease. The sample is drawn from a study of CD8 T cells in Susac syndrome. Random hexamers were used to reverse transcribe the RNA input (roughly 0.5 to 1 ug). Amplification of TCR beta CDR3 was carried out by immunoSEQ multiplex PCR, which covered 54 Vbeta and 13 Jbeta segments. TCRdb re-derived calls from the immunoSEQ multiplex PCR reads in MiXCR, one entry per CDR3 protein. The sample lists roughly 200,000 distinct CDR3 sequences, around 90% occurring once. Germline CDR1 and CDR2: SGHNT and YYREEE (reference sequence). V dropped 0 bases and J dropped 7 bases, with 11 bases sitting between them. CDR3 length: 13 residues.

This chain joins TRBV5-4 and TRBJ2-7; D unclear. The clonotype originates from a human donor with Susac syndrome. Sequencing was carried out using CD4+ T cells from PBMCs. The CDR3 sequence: CASSLGTGGEQYF. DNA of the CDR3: TGTGCCAGCAGCTTGGGGACGGGCGGAGAGCAGTACTTC.